The 5 T cell receptor beta chains given below trace back to one sample, sequenced in a study of CD8+ T cells in alopecia areata. The sequencing template was cDNA reverse transcribed from extracted RNA. TCRdb's copy holds only in-frame clones and misses some; the assay was immunoSEQ multiplex PCR. The sample lists under 250,000 clones, around 62% occurring once. The source material was CD4+ T cells sorted from blood, sampled at week 0. The receptors originated from a human donor with alopecia areata.

This clone was detected only a few times. V gene TRBV2 combines with J gene TRBJ2-5; D remains ambiguous. The V and J ends lost 8 bases and 1 base respectively, with 17 bases between them. The CDR3 has 15 amino acids. Germline V gives CDR1 SNHLY, CDR2 FYNNEI. CDR3 nucleotides: TGTGCCAGCGCCACGGCCAGCAGCAGCCAAGAGACCCAGTACTTC. This sequence encodes CASATASSSQETQYF.

For this clone: This specimen includes other DNA sequences encoding the same CDR3. The gene calls are TRBV7-8 and TRBJ2-1; the D is unclear. In germline, CDR1 is SGHVS, CDR2 FQNEAQ. The CDR3 runs 13 residues. Between the trimmed V and J ends, which lost 3 bases and 10 bases, there was a span of 13 bases. CDR3 sequence reads: CASSLGPVDEQFF. Here the CDR3 DNA reads TGTGCCAGCAGCTTGGGCCCTGTTGACGAGCAGTTCTTC.

V and J are TRBV5-1 and TRBJ2-1; 7 bases fit TRBD2. The V segment lost 7 bases and the J segment 6 bases; nucleotides outside the gene matches: 10. The CDR3 runs 14 residues. Germline V CDR1 and CDR2: SGHRS, YFSETQ. DNA for the CDR3: TGCGCCAGCGGCGGGGGAAGGGAGGTCAATGAGCAGTTCTTC. Protein: CASGGGREVNEQFF. The full variable domain, with the rest looked up from reference TRBV5-1 and TRBJ2-1, is KAGVTQTPRYLIKTRGQQVTLSCSPISGHRSVSWYQQTPGQGLQFLFEYFSETQRNKGNFPGRFSGRQFSNSRSEMNVSTLELGDSALYLCASGGGREVNEQFFGPGTRLTVL.

The chain links TRBV6-5 to TRBJ1-1; a weak D match, TRBD1 (6 bases). In germline, CDR1 is MNHEY, CDR2 SVGAGI. V was shortened by 9 bases and J by 0 bases, with 11 bases between the two germline ends. This CDR3 has 13 residues. CDR3 nucleotides: TGTGCCAGTTATAGGGGGATGAACACTGAAGCTTTCTTT. It yields the protein CASYRGMNTEAFF.

This chain connects TRBV29-1 to TRBJ2-1; D is unclear. The V end was cut by 6 bases, the J end by 7 bases, with 10 bases between. Germline values: CDR1 SQVTM, CDR2 ANQGSEA. The length of the CDR3 is 11 residues. Here the CDR3 reads CSVRPTNEQFF. The DNA for the CDR3 is TGCAGCGTACGACCCACAAATGAGCAGTTCTTC.